This entry lists 2 T cell receptor beta chains sequenced from one sample in a study of T cell responses to AZD1222 COVID-19 vaccine. The data were produced by immunoSEQ multiplex PCR, yet TCRdb's version contains in-frame clones alone and is incomplete. The table includes about 130,000 clones, 70% to 90% detected once. The sample here was peripheral blood, taken on day 0 of AZD1222 vaccination. Receptors were obtained from an adult in good health.

This chain joins TRBV24-1 and TRBJ1-1, with D maybe TRBD1 (5 bases). Trimming took off 4 bases at V and 7 bases at J, with 9 bases between the two ends. CDR3 size: 12 residues. CDR1 and CDR2 from the germline V gene are KGHDR and SFDVKD. DNA of the CDR3: TGTGCCACCAGTGAGGGGGAAGGTGAAGCTTTCTTT. Its protein product is CATSEGEGEAFF.

The V gene is TRBV11-1, the J gene TRBJ2-7; the D call may be TRBD1 or TRBD2 (5 bases each). V was cut by 1 base and J by 2 bases, with 9 bases left in between. Germline CDR1 is SGHAT and CDR2 is FQDESV (reference sequence). The CDR3 sequence is 14 residues long. The CDR3 DNA reads TGTGCCAGCAGCTTAGGTGGGACGGCCTACGAGCAGTACTTC. This gives the protein CASSLGGTAYEQYF.